This passage covers 10 T cell receptor beta chains from one sample sequenced in a study of response to subunit inactivated influenza vaccine. TCRdb fed the RT-PCR reads into MiXCR, producing one record per CDR3 protein. This sample has around 750,000 distinct CDR3 sequences; less than 25% occur once, and the top ten carry roughly a tenth. The sample consisted of PBMCs from blood, taken approximately 5 days after vaccination. Every receptor here comes from a man aged 45-65 years who received an inactivated influenza vaccine.

This clonotype was seen a few times. The genes are TRBV5-1 and TRBJ2-2, with 7 bases that match TRBD1. This CDR3 has 17 amino acids. Germline-derived CDR1 and CDR2 are SGHRS and YFSETQ. Trimming removed 0 bases from V and 1 base from J; junction bases left unmatched: 6. The CDR3 DNA follows: TGCGCCAGCAGCTTGGAAGACAGGGATAGGAACACCGGGGAGCTGTTTTTT. Amino acid sequence: CASSLEDRDRNTGELFF.

This chain links TRBV20-1 with TRBJ2-3; a weak D match, TRBD2 (6 bases). This CDR3 has 15 residues. V was cut by 0 bases and J by 6 bases, with 16 bases left in between. Per the germline V gene, CDR1 is DFQATT and CDR2 is SNEGSKA (reference sequence). This CDR3 reads CSARDVGGPPDTQYF. The CDR3 DNA is TGCAGTGCTAGAGATGTAGGAGGGCCCCCGGATACGCAGTATTTT.

The chain has TRBV20-1 and TRBJ2-1, with 12 bases matching TRBD2. Germline V gene lookup returns CDR1 DFQATT and CDR2 SNEGSKA (reference sequence). With V trimmed by 6 bases and J by 15 bases, 12 bases remained unmatched. This CDR3 is built from 13 residues. This chain's CDR3 is CSARTSGDVWGFF. The CDR3 DNA reads TGCAGTGCGAGGACTAGCGGGGATGTCTGGGGGTTCTTC.

The chain combines TRBV12-3 or TRBV12-4 with TRBJ2-1; D possibly corresponds to TRBD2 (6 bases). The CDR3 runs to 19 residues. V was shortened by 11 bases and J by 3 bases, with 32 bases between the two germline ends. The CDR3 region is CAFSRNSGPLSLGYNEQFF. Written as DNA, the CDR3 is TGTGCCTTCAGTCGTAATAGCGGCCCTCTGAGCCTGGGCTACAATGAGCAGTTCTTC.

The J gene is TRBJ2-3, the V gene TRBV5-1, with TRBD1 matching 10 bases. This CDR3 comprises 16 residues. Germline loops: CDR1 SGHRS, CDR2 YFSETQ. Trimming cost V 4 bases and J 5 bases; bases outside gene matches: 10. The CDR3: CASSIPDRGSGDTQYF. CDR3 coding DNA: TGCGCCAGCAGCATACCGGACAGGGGGTCGGGAGATACGCAGTATTTT.

V and J are TRBV20-1 and TRBJ1-2; 11 nucleotides align to TRBD1. J was trimmed by 4 bases and V by 6 bases; bases with no gene match: 16. This CDR3 has 17 amino acids. Germline-derived CDR1 and CDR2 are DFQATT and SNEGSKA (reference sequence). The CDR3 spells CSAERTGGAGGGYGYTF. The CDR3 bases are TGCAGTGCGGAGAGGACAGGGGGCGCGGGCGGAGGCTATGGCTACACCTTC.

This clonotype has ten or more counts. V usage is TRBV3-1 and J usage is TRBJ2-7; D not resolved. The germline V gene has CDR1 LGHDT and CDR2 YNNKEL (reference sequence). The V end was cut by 4 bases, the J end by 3 bases, with 13 bases between. This CDR3 has 14 residues. CDR3 DNA: TGTGCCAGCAGCCGCAGTGGGGTTAGCTACGAGCAGTACTTC. It is translated as CASSRSGVSYEQYF.

A few counts support this clonotype. The rearrangement links TRBV20-1 to TRBJ2-5; D unresolved. Looked up from germline, CDR1 is DFQATT and CDR2 is SNEGSKA (reference sequence). Trimming left V 5 bases short and J 5 bases short, with 9 bases between. The CDR3 has 11 amino acids. The DNA for the CDR3 is TGCAGTGCTCCGGTTGGGGAGACCCAGTACTTC. Translating gives CSAPVGETQYF.

The V gene is TRBV6-1, the J gene TRBJ2-3, with TRBD2 matching over 7 bases. The ends lost 6 bases at V and 0 bases at J; junction bases unmatched: 6. CDR1 and CDR2 (germline): MNHNS, SASEGT. CDR3 length: 15 residues. The DNA of the CDR3 is TGTGCCAGCAGAGACGGGACTACCAGCACAGATACGCAGTATTTT. It translates to CASRDGTTSTDTQYF.

This chain joins TRBV3-1 and TRBJ2-7; 7 positions agree with TRBD1. The V and J ends lost 5 bases and 1 base, in that order; junction bases with no gene match: 5. Germline V gene sequence: CDR1 LGHDT, CDR2 YNNKEL (reference sequence). This CDR3 has 14 residues. CDR3 nucleotides: TGTGCCAGCAGCTTCGACAGGGCGTCCTACGAGCAGTACTTC. Its translation: CASSFDRASYEQYF.